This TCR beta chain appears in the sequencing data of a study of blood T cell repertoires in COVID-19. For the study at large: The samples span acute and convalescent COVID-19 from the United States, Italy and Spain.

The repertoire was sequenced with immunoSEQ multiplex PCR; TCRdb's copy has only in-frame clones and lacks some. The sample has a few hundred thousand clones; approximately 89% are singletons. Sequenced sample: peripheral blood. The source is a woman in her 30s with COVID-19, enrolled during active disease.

CDR3 region: CASSAGRGHSGGYTF. The CDR3 DNA is TGTGCCAGCAGCGCTGGCAGGGGGCACTCGGGTGGCTACACCTTC. The chain links TRBV7-9 to TRBJ1-2; 8 positions agree with TRBD1. The CDR3 is made up of 15 amino acids. V lost 5 bases, J lost 7 bases, and 12 bases stayed unmatched. Germline-derived CDR1 and CDR2 are SEHNR and FQNEAQ (reference sequence).